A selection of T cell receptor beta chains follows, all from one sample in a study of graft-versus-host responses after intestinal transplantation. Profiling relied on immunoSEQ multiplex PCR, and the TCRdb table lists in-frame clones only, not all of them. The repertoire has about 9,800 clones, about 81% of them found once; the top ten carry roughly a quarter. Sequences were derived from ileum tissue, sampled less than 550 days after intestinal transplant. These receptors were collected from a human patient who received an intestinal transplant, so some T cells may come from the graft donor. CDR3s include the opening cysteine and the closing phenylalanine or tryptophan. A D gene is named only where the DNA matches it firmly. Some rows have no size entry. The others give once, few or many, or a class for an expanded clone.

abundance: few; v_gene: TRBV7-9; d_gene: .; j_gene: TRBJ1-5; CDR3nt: TGTGCCAGCAGTTCCACTTCCAGTTGGCAGCCCCAGCATTTT; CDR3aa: CASSSTSSWQPQHF
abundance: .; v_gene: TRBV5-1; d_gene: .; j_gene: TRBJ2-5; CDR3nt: TGCGCCAGCAGCCCTCTAGCGTTACCGGGAGAGACCCAGTACTTC; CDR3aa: CASSPLALPGETQYF
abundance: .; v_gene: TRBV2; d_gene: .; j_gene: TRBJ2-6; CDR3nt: TGTGCCAGCAGTAAACAGGGTTCTGGGGCCAACGTCCTGACTTTC; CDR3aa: CASSKQGSGANVLTF
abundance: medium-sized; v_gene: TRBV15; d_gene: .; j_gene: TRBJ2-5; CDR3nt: TGTGCCACCAGCAGAGATTCCTCGTACCAAGAGACCCAGTACTTC; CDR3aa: CATSRDSSYQETQYF
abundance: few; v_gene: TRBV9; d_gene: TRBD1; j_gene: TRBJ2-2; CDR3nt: TGTGCCAGCAGCGTAGACCCCGGGACAGGGAACACCGGGGAGCTGTTTTTT; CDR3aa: CASSVDPGTGNTGELFF
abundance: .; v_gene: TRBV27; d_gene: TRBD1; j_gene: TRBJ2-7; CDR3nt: TGTGCCAGCAGACCTACCCGGACAGGGAACGAGCAGTACTTC; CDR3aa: CASRPTRTGNEQYF
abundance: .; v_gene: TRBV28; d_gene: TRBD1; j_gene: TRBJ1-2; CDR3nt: TGTGCCAGCAGTTTGACAGGGGGCATAGGCTACACCTTC; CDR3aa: CASSLTGGIGYTF
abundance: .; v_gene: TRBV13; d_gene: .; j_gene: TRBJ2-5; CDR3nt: TGTGCCAGCAGCTTAGACAGGAAGATGGGGACCCAGTACTTC; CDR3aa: CASSLDRKMGTQYF
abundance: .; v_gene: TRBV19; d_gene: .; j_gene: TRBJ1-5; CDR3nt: TGTGCCAGTAGTATAGTATGGAGAAGGGGAAGCAATCAGCCCCAGCATTTT; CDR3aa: CASSIVWRRGSNQPQHF
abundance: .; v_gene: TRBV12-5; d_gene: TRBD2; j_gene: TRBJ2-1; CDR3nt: TGTGCTAGTGGTTTGGTAGTCACACTAGCGGGGGGGAACAATGAGCAGTTCTTC; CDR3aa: CASGLVVTLAGGNNEQFF
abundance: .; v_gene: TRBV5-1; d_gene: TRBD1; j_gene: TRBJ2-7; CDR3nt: TGCGCCAGCAGCGGGACAGGGTCCTACGAGCAGTACTTC; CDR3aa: CASSGTGSYEQYF
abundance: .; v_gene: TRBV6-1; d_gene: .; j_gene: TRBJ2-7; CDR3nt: TGTGCCAGCATGACCGGGACACTCTACTCCTACGAGCAGTACTTC; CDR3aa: CASMTGTLYSYEQYF
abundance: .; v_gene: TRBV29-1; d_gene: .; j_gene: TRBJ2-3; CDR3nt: TGCAGCGTTGAAGTTGCGAATACGCAGTATTTT; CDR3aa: CSVEVANTQYF
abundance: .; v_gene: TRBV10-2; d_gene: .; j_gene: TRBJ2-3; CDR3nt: TGCGCCAGCAGAAGCGGGAGCACAGATACGCAGTATTTT; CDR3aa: CASRSGSTDTQYF